This T cell receptor (beta chain) was identified in a study of blood T cell repertoires in COVID-19. The table came from immunoSEQ multiplex PCR; TCRdb's copy has only in-frame clones and leaves some out. The repertoire holds approximately 150,000 clones, with about 92% as singletons. This receptor was obtained from a human donor in a cohort sampled during active COVID-19. Material for sequencing was peripheral blood.

In nucleotides, the CDR3 is TGTGCCAGCAGCTTAATTATCGGGGGGAGAAGAACTGAAGCTTTCTTT. Its protein is CASSLIIGGRRTEAFF. V usage is TRBV7-8 and J usage is TRBJ1-1; maybe TRBD1 (5 bases). The V gene's germline CDR1 is SGHVS and CDR2 FQNEAQ. CDR3 length equals 16 residues. Trimming shortened V by 2 bases and J by 5 bases, and 18 bases separated the two germline ends. Full variable domain (outside the CDR3, taken from reference TRBV7-8 and TRBJ1-1): GAGVSQSPRYKVAKRGQDVALRCDPISGHVSLFWYQQALGQGPEFLTYFQNEAQLDKSGLPSDRFFAERPEGSVSTLKIQRTQQEDSAVYLCASSLIIGGRRTEAFFGQGTRLTVV.